Below, 27 T cell receptor beta chains from the same sample are listed, as sequenced in a study of monozygotic twins with inflammatory bowel disease. With the 5' RACE reads reprocessed, TCRdb shows one record per CDR3 protein and no DNA. The repertoire table contains hundreds of thousands of distinct CDR3 sequences. The specimen was blood. These receptors all stem from a human donor with ulcerative colitis or Crohn's disease, or a healthy co-twin of an affected twin (not recorded which).

V and J are TRBV9 and TRBJ1-2; the D call of TRBD1 rests on TCRdb alone, since no DNA is present to check it. This CDR3 has 14 residues. Germline V gene sequence: CDR1 SGDLS, CDR2 YYNGEE. This CDR3 reads CASSVGDRPYGYTF. Using reference TRBV9 and TRBJ1-2 for the parts outside the CDR3, the full variable domain is DSGVTQTPKHLITATGQRVTLRCSPRSGDLSVYWYQQSLDQGLQFLIQYYNGEERAKGNILERFSAQQFPDLHSELNLSSLELGDSALYFCASSVGDRPYGYTFGSGTRLTVV.

The chain employs TRBV18 and TRBJ2-3; TCRdb indicates TRBD1, and absent DNA this call remains unverified. This CDR3 is built from 16 residues. Germline CDR1 reads KGHSH; CDR2 reads LQKENI. CDR3 sequence reads: CASSPRGRALTDTQYF.

J is TRBJ1-5 and V is TRBV2. Per germline, CDR1 SNHLY and CDR2 FYNNEI. The CDR3 totals 13 residues. This CDR3 reads CASSEEGRQPQHF.

V usage is TRBV19 and J usage is TRBJ2-7; checking the TCRdb D call of TRBD1 is not possible without DNA. The CDR3 consists of 13 residues. Per the germline V gene, CDR1 is LNHDA and CDR2 is SQIVND (reference sequence). The CDR3 spells CASNSGQGHEQYF.

This chain links TRBV30 with TRBJ1-5. The germline gives CDR1 GTSNPN, CDR2 SVGIG (reference sequence). The CDR3 consists of 12 residues. CDR3 sequence: CAWSLPHQPQHF.

The chain joins TRBV2 to TRBJ2-5. The germline CDR1 and CDR2 sequences are SNHLY and FYNNEI. This CDR3 is 11 amino acids long. CDR3 amino acids: CASSNSETQYF.

The V gene is TRBV20-1, the J gene TRBJ1-2. This CDR3 is built from 13 residues. Germline-derived CDR1 and CDR2 are DFQATT and SNEGSKA (reference sequence). CDR3 protein: CSAISLPAYGYTF.

This chain links TRBV5-5 with TRBJ2-7; no DNA is available, so the TRBD2 call from TCRdb remains unchecked. The CDR3 totals 16 residues. Germline loops: CDR1 SGHKS, CDR2 YYEKEE (reference sequence). The CDR3 spells CASSVTGLAGDPEQYF.

J is TRBJ2-3 and V is TRBV7-9; TCRdb's D call, TRBD2, is unchecked because there is no DNA. Germline V gene sequence: CDR1 SEHNR, CDR2 FQNEAQ (reference sequence). The CDR3 is 14 amino acids. The CDR3 loop is CASSLRRELDTQYF.

The genes are TRBV7-9 and TRBJ1-5. The CDR3 extends over 14 amino acids. The germline V gene encodes CDR1 SEHNR and CDR2 FQNEAQ (reference sequence). The CDR3 sequence: CASSLLGKNQPQHF.

The chain combines TRBV7-3 with TRBJ1-1. This CDR3 comprises 13 residues. Per germline, CDR1 SGHTA and CDR2 FQGTGA. CDR3 region: CASSSVPSTEAFF.

The rearrangement uses TRBV6-2 or TRBV6-3 and TRBJ1-5; TCRdb selects TRBD1, and the lack of DNA leaves this call unchecked. Germline CDR1 and CDR2: MNHEY and SVGEGT. The CDR3 is 14 residues long. The CDR3 loop reads CASSSRTSNQPQHF.

The chain employs TRBV7-2 and TRBJ2-5; TCRdb names TRBD2, which stays unverified in the absence of DNA. Germline CDR1 is SGHTA and CDR2 is FQGNSA. CDR3 size: 16 residues. CDR3 residues: CASSSAHAAHVGAQYF.

This chain links TRBV29-1 with TRBJ2-7; TCRdb indicates TRBD1, and absent DNA this call remains unverified. Germline CDR1 is SQVTM and CDR2 is ANQGSEA. The CDR3 spans 11 residues. This chain's CDR3 is CTVGTAYEQYF.

This chain links TRBV6-1 with TRBJ1-2; there is no DNA to check the TCRdb D call of TRBD1. The germline V gene has CDR1 MNHNS and CDR2 SASEGT. The CDR3 is made up of 15 amino acids. CDR3 in amino acids: CASSEPGTGNYGYTF.

CDR3 in amino acids: CASSQDFVPWGQETQYF. The chain has TRBV4-3 and TRBJ2-5; checking the TCRdb D call of TRBD1 is not possible without DNA. From germline, CDR1 is LGHNA and CDR2 YSLEER. The CDR3 is 17 residues long.

The chain is built from TRBV5-1 and TRBJ2-2; TCRdb designates TRBD2, a call that cannot be tested without DNA. The CDR3 is made up of 14 amino acids. Germline V CDR1 and CDR2: SGHRS, YFSETQ. The chain's CDR3 is CASSPSGTSGELFF.

The genes are TRBV5-1 and TRBJ2-3; TCRdb's assignment of TRBD2 cannot be checked, as there is no DNA. Per germline, CDR1 SGHRS and CDR2 YFSETQ. The CDR3 length is 17 residues. CDR3 protein: CASSLGYGLAAKDTQYF.

The chain carries TRBV7-9 and TRBJ1-1; TCRdb's D call of TRBD1 is untestable without DNA. Germline CDR1 reads SEHNR; CDR2 reads FQNEAQ (reference sequence). This CDR3 contains 14 residues. The chain's CDR3 is CASRPEGVGTEAFF.

V and J are TRBV19 and TRBJ2-1; the D call of TRBD2 rests on TCRdb alone, since no DNA is present to check it. Germline V gene data show CDR1 as LNHDA and CDR2 as SQIVND (reference sequence). This CDR3 region has 16 residues. CDR3 region: CASSIELAGGMNEQFF.

The V call is TRBV19, the J call TRBJ2-3; TCRdb gives TRBD1 as the D gene, but with no DNA this cannot be confirmed. Germline CDR1 and CDR2: LNHDA and SQIVND (reference sequence). The CDR3 is made up of 14 amino acids. This CDR3 reads CASSRTGDTDTQYF.

V gene TRBV6-1 combines with J gene TRBJ1-6; TCRdb indicates TRBD1, and absent DNA this call remains unverified. From germline, CDR1 is MNHNS and CDR2 SASEGT. The CDR3 sequence is 16 residues long. The CDR3 reads CASSEPTPRGNSPLHF.

The V and J genes are TRBV28 and TRBJ2-6; TCRdb lists TRBD1, though no DNA is available to test this call. Germline loops: CDR1 MDHEN, CDR2 SYDVKM. The CDR3 runs to 19 residues. This CDR3 reads CASSSILNRGGAGANVLTF.

The chain is built from TRBV5-1 and TRBJ2-1; with no DNA, the TCRdb D assignment of TRBD1 cannot be verified. Germline-derived CDR1 and CDR2 are SGHRS and YFSETQ. The CDR3 has 15 amino acids. CDR3 sequence: CASNQGDSSYNEQFF.

Here the CDR3 reads CSARDQGGLASYNEQFF. This chain links TRBV20-1 with TRBJ2-1; TCRdb's D call of TRBD2 is untestable without DNA. The CDR3 runs 17 residues. Germline-derived CDR1 and CDR2 are DFQATT and SNEGSKA (reference sequence).

The chain uses TRBV10-2 and TRBJ1-2. Germline V gene data show CDR1 as WSHSY and CDR2 as SAAADI. The CDR3 sequence is 14 residues long. The CDR3 here is CASSESQWRNGYTF.

CDR3 region: CASSLAGGEDTQYF. The chain combines TRBV11-2 with TRBJ2-3; the D call of TRBD1 rests on TCRdb alone, since no DNA is present to check it. The CDR3 is 14 residues long. Germline V gene sequence: CDR1 SGHAT, CDR2 FQNNGV.